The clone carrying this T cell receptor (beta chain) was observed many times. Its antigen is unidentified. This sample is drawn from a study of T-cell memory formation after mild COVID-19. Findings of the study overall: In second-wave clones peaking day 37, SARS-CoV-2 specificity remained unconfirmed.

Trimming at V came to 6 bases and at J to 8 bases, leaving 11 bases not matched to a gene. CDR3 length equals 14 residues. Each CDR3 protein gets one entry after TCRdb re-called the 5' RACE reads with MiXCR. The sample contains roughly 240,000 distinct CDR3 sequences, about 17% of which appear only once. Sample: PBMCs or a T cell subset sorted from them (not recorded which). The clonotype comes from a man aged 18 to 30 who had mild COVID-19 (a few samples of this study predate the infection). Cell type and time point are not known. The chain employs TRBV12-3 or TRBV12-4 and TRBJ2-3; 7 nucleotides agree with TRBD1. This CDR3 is CASSWTGRFSTQYF. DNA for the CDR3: TGTGCCAGCAGCTGGACAGGACGGTTCAGTACGCAGTATTTT.